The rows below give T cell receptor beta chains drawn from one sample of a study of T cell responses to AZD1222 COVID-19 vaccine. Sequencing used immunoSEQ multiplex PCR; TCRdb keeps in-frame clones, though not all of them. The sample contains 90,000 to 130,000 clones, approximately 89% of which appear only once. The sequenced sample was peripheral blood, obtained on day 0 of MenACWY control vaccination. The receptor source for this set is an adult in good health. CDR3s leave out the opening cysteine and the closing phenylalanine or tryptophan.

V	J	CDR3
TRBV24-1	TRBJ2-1	ATSDTGQGINEQF
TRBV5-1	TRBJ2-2	ASSLVAANTGELF
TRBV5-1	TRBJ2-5	ASSDEQGAETQY
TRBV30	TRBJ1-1	AWSVGNVNTEAF
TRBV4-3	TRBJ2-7	ASSPVLRYGEQY
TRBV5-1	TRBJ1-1	ASSSETRPGQEAF
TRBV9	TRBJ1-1	ASSVAPQGRAF
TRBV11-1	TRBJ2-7	ASSLGSGAYEQY
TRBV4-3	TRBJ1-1	ASSQVGAGTEAF
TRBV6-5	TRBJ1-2	ASSYEPDYGYT
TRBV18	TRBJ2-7	ASSPRGTDSYEQY
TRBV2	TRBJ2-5	ASSVFETSGGATQY
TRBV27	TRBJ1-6	ASSSEGYGSPLH
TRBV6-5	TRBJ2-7	ATLGDNYEQY
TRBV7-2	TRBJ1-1	ASSLIGVSSSTEAF
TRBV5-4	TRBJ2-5	ASRTRGGQETQY
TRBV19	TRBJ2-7	ASSKSGTNSYEQY
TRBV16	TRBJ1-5	ASSQDYGSNQPQH
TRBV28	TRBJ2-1	ASTSDNEQF
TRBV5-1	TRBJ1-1	ASSLDFYTEAF
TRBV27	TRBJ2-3	ASSIYSGATVDTQY
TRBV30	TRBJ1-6	AWSVNNSPLH
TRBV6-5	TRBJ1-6	ASRAGTANSPLH
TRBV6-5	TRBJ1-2	ASSYSPTGNYGYT
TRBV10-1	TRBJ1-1	ASTPGQEAF
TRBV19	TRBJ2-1	ASSIYSGGRVNEQF
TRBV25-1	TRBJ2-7	ASSEGAQGAYEQY
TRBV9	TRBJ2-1	ASSVMSGGQNEQF
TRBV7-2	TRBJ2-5	ASRSSGGAGETQY